This T cell receptor beta chain was sequenced in a study of T cells in Graves' hyperthyroidism and ophthalmopathy. Study-level points and caveats: Ophthalmopathy was model-predicted a median around 6.1 months pre-onset.

This clonotype was seen ten or more times. Its antigen is as yet unknown. RNA transcripts yielded amplified TCR beta CDR3 regions. A first-round RT-PCR of the TCR CDR3 used the HTBI primer set. MiXCR, run by TCRdb on the multiplex PCR reads, gives a single entry per CDR3 protein. The data contain around 450,000 distinct CDR3 sequences, around 14% of them singletons. Exclusions: uncontrolled infection, other autoimmune disease, pregnancy, lactation. Sequencing was performed on blood. The origin of this receptor is a young woman with Graves' hyperthyroidism.

CDR3: CATSREQVAEAFF. CDR3 coding DNA: TGTGCCACCAGCAGAGAACAGGTTGCCGAAGCTTTCTTT. The chain combines TRBV15 with TRBJ1-1; D is possibly TRBD1 (5 bases). V dropped 0 bases and J dropped 8 bases, with 10 bases sitting between them. CDR3 length: 13 amino acids. Per the germline V gene, CDR1 is LNHNV and CDR2 is YYDKDF (reference sequence).